This T cell receptor (beta chain) appears in the sequencing data of a study of T-cell reconstitution after alpha-beta-depleted transplantation in children. This clonotype showed up just a few times. Germline V CDR1 and CDR2: MNHEY, SVGAGI. V gave up 0 bases and J gave up 4 bases, with 18 bases separating them. The CDR3 has 17 amino acids. The library targeted TCRbeta and was prepared with unique molecular identifiers. MiXCR was run by TCRdb on the PCR reads, yielding one entry per CDR3 protein. The sample shows about 980,000 distinct CDR3 sequences, less than 30% of them seen only once. The chain is built from TRBV6-5 and TRBJ1-2; no definite D call. The receptor was derived from a boy less than two years old who had a stem cell transplant for SCID, so the T cells may come from the graft donor. Sequenced material: PBMCs, mostly from graft donor cells, taken 360 days after TCRalphabeta/CD19-depleted stem cell transplant. CDR3 DNA: TGTGCCAGCAGTTACTCCACTGAGCAGACCCGAATCTATGGCTACACCTTC. Translated: CASSYSTEQTRIYGYTF.